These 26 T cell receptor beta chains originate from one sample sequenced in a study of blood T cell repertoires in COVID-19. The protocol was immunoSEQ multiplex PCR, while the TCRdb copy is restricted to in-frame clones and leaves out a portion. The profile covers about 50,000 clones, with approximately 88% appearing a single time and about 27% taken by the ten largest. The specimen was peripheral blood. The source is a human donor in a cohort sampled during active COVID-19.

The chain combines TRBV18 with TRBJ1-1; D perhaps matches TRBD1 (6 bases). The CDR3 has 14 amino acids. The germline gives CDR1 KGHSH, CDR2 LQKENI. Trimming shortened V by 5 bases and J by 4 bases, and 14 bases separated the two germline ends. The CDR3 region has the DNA TGTGCCAGCTCATTGGACAGCGCCAGCACTGAAGCTTTCTTT. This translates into CASSLDSASTEAFF.

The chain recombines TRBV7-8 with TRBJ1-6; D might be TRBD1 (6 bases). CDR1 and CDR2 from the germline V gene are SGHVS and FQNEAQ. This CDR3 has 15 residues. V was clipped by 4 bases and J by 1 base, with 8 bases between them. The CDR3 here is CASSSQGSYNSPLHF. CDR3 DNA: TGTGCCAGCAGCTCGCAGGGGTCCTATAATTCACCCCTCCACTTT. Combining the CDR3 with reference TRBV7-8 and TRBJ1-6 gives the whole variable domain GAGVSQSPRYKVAKRGQDVALRCDPISGHVSLFWYQQALGQGPEFLTYFQNEAQLDKSGLPSDRFFAERPEGSVSTLKIQRTQQEDSAVYLCASSSQGSYNSPLHFGNGTRLTVT.

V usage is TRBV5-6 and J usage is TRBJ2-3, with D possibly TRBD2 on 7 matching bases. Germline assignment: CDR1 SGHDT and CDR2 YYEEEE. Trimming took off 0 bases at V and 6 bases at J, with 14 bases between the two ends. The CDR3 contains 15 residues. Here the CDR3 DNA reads TGTGCCAGCAGCTTGGTAGGGGGGGGCGAGGATACGCAGTATTTT. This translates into CASSLVGGGEDTQYF.

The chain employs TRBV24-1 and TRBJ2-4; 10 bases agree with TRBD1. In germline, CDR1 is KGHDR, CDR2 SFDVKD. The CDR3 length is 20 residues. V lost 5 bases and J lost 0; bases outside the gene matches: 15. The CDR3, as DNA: TGTGCCACCAGTGTACACCCGGGACAGGGGAGGAGGCTAGCCAAAAACATTCAGTACTTC. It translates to CATSVHPGQGRRLAKNIQYF.

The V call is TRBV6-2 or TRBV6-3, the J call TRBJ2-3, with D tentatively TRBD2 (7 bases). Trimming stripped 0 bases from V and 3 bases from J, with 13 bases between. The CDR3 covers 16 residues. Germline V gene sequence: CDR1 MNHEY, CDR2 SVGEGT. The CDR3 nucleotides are TGTGCCAGCAGTTACTCGAGTCGGGGGGCTACAGATACGCAGTATTTT. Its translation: CASSYSSRGATDTQYF.

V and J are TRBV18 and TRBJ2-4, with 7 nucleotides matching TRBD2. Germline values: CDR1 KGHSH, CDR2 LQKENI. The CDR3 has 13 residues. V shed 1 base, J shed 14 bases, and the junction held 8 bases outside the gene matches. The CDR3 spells CASSPQGLQVKYF. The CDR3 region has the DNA TGTGCCAGCTCACCACAGGGACTACAGGTTAAGTACTTC.

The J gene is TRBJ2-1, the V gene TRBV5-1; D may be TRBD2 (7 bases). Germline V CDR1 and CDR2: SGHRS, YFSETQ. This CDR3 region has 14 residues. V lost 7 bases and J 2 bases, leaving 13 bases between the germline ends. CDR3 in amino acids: CASGGGRAYNEQFF. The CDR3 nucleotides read TGCGCCAGCGGGGGGGGGCGGGCCTACAATGAGCAGTTCTTC.

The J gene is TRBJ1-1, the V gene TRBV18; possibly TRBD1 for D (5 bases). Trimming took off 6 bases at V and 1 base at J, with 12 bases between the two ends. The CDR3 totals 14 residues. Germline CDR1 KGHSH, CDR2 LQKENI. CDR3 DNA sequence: TGTGCCAGCTCGCCCGACAGTGGGAACACTGAAGCTTTCTTT. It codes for CASSPDSGNTEAFF.

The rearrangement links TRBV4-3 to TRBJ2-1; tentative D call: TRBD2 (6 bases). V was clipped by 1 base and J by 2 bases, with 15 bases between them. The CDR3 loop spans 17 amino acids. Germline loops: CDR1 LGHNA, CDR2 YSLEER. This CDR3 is CASSQVLTSDAYNEQFF. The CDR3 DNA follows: TGCGCCAGCAGCCAAGTCTTGACTAGTGACGCCTACAATGAGCAGTTCTTC.

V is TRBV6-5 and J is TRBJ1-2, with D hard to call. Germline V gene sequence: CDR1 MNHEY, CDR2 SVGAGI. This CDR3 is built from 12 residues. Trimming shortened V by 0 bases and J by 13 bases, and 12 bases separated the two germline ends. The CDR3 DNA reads TGTGCCAGCAGTTACTCGAGAGGGATGGGCACCTTC. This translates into CASSYSRGMGTF.

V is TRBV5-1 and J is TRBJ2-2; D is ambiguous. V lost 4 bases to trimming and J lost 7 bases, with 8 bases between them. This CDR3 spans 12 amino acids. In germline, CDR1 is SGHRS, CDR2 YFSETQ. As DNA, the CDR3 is TGCGCCAGCAGCGTGAGTGGCGGGGAGCTGTTTTTT. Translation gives CASSVSGGELFF.

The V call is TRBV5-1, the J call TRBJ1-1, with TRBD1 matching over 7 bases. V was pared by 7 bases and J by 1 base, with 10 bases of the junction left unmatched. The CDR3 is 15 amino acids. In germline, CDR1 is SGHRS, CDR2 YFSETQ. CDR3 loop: CASRLPGQTNTEAFF. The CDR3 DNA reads TGCGCCAGCCGCCTACCGGGACAGACGAACACTGAAGCTTTCTTT.

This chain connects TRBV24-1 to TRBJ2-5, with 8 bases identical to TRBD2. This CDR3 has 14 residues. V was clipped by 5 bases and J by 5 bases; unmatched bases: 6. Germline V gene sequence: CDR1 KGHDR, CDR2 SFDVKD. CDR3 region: CATSGAGGGETQYF. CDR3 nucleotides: TGTGCCACCAGTGGGGCGGGAGGTGGCGAGACCCAGTACTTC.

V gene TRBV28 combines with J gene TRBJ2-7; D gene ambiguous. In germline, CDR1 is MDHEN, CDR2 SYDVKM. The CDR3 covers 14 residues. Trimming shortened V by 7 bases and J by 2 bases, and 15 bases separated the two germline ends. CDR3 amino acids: CASTQVVSPYEQYF. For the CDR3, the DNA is TGTGCCAGCACTCAAGTAGTCTCGCCCTACGAGCAGTACTTC. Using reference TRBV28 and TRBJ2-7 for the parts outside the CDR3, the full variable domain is DVKVTQSSRYLVKRTGEKVFLECVQDMDHENMFWYRQDPGLGLRLIYFSYDVKMKEKGDIPEGYSVSREKKERFSLILESASTNQTSMYLCASTQVVSPYEQYFGPGTRLTVT.

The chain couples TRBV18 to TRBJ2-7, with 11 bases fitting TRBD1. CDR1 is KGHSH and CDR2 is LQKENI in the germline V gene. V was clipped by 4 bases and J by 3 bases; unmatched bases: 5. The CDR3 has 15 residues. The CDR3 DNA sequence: TGTGCCAGCTCACTTGGGACAGGGGGAGACTACGAGCAGTACGTC. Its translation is CASSLGTGGDYEQYV.

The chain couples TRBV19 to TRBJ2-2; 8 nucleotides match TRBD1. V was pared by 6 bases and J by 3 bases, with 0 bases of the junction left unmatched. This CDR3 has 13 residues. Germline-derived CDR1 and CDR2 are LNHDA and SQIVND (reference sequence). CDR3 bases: TGTGCCAGTAGGGACAGGGACACCGGGGAGCTGTTTTTT. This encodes CASRDRDTGELFF.

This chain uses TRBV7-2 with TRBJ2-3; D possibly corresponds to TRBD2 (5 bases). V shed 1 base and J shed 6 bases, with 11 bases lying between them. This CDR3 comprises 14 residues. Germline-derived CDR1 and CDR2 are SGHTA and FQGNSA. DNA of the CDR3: TGTGCCAGCAGCTTAGTTCAAAGGAGGGATACGCAGTATTTT. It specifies CASSLVQRRDTQYF.

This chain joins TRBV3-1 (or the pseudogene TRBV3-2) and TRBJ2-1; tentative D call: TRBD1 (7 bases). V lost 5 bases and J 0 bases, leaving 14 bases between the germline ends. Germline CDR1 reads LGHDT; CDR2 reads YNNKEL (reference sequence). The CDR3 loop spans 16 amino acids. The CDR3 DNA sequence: TGTGCCAGCAGCGCTCAGGGGGGACTCTCCTACAATGAGCAGTTCTTC. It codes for CASSAQGGLSYNEQFF.

The CDR3 sequence is CAWEAGGGTGELFF. The CDR3 DNA reads as TGTGCCTGGGAGGCGGGGGGCGGGACCGGGGAGCTGTTTTTT. This chain uses TRBV30 with TRBJ2-2; 8 bases are shared with TRBD2. The CDR3 extends over 14 amino acids. CDR1 is GTSNPN, CDR2 SVGIG, per germline (reference sequence). After removal of 5 bases from V and 5 bases from J, the junction contained 7 bases not matched to a gene.

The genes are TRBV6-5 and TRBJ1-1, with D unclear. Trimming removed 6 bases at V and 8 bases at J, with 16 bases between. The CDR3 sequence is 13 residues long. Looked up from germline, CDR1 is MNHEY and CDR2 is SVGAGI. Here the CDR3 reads CASRRSRDQEAFF. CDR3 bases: TGTGCCAGCAGACGAAGCCGGGATCAGGAAGCTTTCTTT.

The CDR3 DNA reads TGTGCCGGCAAGACCGGGACAGGGGGCACAGATACGCAGTATTTT. Protein product: CAGKTGTGGTDTQYF. This chain joins TRBV2 and TRBJ2-3; 10 positions match TRBD1. V was clipped by 11 bases and J by 1 base; unmatched bases: 9. The CDR3 runs to 15 residues. Germline values: CDR1 SNHLY, CDR2 FYNNEI.

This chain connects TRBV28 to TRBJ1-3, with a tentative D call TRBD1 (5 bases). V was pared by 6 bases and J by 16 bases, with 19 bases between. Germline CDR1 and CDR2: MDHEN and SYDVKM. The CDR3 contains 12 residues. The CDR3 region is CASRPGGGNSYF. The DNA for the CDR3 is TGTGCCAGCAGGCCCGGCGGGGGAAACTCGTATTTT. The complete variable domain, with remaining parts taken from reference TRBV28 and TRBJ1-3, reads DVKVTQSSRYLVKRTGEKVFLECVQDMDHENMFWYRQDPGLGLRLIYFSYDVKMKEKGDIPEGYSVSREKKERFSLILESASTNQTSMYLCASRPGGGNSYFGEGSWLTVV.

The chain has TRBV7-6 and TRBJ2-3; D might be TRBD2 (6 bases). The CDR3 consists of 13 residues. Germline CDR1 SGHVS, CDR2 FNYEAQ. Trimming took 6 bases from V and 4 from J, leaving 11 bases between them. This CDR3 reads CASRFSGADTQYF. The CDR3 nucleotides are TGTGCCAGCAGATTCTCGGGGGCAGATACGCAGTATTTT.

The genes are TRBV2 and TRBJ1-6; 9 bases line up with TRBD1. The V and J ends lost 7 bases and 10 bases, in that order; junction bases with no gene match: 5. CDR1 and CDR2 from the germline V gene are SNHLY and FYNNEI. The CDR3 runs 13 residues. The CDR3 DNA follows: TGTGCCAGCATCCCGGACAGGGGATCACCCCTCCACTTT. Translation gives CASIPDRGSPLHF.

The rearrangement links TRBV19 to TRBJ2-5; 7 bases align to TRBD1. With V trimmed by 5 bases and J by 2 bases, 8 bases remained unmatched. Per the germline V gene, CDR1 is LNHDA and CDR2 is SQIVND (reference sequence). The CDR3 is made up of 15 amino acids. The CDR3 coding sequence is TGTGCCAGTAGTTCGAACAGGGGCCGGCAAGAGACCCAGTACTTC. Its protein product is CASSSNRGRQETQYF.

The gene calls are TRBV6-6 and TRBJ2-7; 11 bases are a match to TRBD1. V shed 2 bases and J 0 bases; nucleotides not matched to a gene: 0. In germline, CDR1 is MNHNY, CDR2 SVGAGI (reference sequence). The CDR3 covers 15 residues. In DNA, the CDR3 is TGTGCCAGCAGTTACGGACAGGGGGCCTCCTACGAGCAGTACTTC. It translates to CASSYGQGASYEQYF.